This TCR beta chain was retrieved from a study of OX40 agonist ivuxolimab in advanced cancers. Regarding the research as a whole: Ivuxolimab was an agonistic, fully human IgG2 monoclonal antibody directed against OX40 (CD134), a costimulatory receptor. The paper covers the monotherapy dose-escalation part of the phase I ivuxolimab trial, which included N of about 50 patients. Partial responses occurred in three dose-escalation patients, of whom one had hepatocellular carcinoma and two had cutaneous melanoma. Of the approximately 53 patients in dose escalation, 19 had hepatocellular carcinoma, around 15 had melanoma, 9 had renal cell carcinoma and 9 had head and neck cancer. Peripheral TCRbeta sequencing aimed to test whether ivuxolimab altered TCR sequence diversity and caused clonal T-cell expansion. Patients were allowed to have had prior anti-PD-1, anti-PD-L1 or anti-CTLA-4 therapy, and approximately 37% of the dose-escalation patients had been treated with checkpoint inhibitors. Intravenous ivuxolimab was administered to patients every 2 weeks at six dose levels: 0.01, 0.1, 0.3, 1.5, 3 and 10 mg/kg. A male proportion of roughly 80% and a mean age of approximately 62 years, ranging from 23 to 79, were recorded for the dose-escalation cohort.

Patients with autoimmune disease history or receiving systemic immunosuppression were excluded from the trial. Peripheral blood for TCR sequencing was drawn from every dose cohort at baseline, at cycle 4 day 1 and at cycle 7 day 1. The samples were drawn from a first-in-human, open-label, multicenter phase I dose-escalation trial of ivuxolimab. The trial enrolled adults with locally advanced or metastatic head and neck squamous cell, hepatocellular, melanoma or renal cell carcinoma. Before TCR sequencing, CD4+ and CD8+ T cells were separately sorted from peripheral blood. About this clone: Its antigen is not yet known. No much larger clone exists at a distance of one base, and base qualities are not known.

For sequencing of the TCRbeta CDR3 region, genomic DNA was extracted from the sorted cells. TCRbeta CDR3 regions were sequenced using the immunoSEQ Assay. This is the immuneACCESS table as TCRdb keeps it, with only in-frame sequences that have V and J called. A part of the clones is gone; compared with another copy, unresolved V genes explain less than half, and the rest is unexplained. The sample table records over 5,500 clones; around 85% of these occur just once. About 73% of the sample comes from the top ten. Points the paper makes about the study in general: After ivuxolimab, expanded clones were on average more numerous among CD8+ T cells than among CD4+ T cells. At doses of 0.1 to 3.0 mg/kg, clonal expansion of both CD4+ and CD8+ blood T cells was observed from baseline to week 6. Partial responders in the 0.1-3.0 mg/kg groups had among the lowest normalized peripheral clonal expansion, especially among CD8+ T cells. Low levels of normalized T-cell clonal expansion were also shown by some nonresponding patients. Antigen specificity was not determined for the clonally expanded peripheral T cells.

Unmatched junction bases come to 4, with V trimmed by 3 bases and J by 3 bases. The CDR3 contains 15 residues, cysteine and phenylalanine counted. Only the CDR3 DNA stays, 45 bases, in frame from base 1. The germline V gene supplies CDR1 SGDLS and CDR2 YYNGEE. Rearrangement joined TRBV9 to TRBJ2-3; 10 junctional bases match TRBD2. The source material was CD4+ or CD8+ T cells sorted from blood, sampled in a trial of the OX40 agonist ivuxolimab. The clonotype comes from an adult with an advanced solid tumor such as melanoma, head and neck, liver or kidney cancer. The CDR3 is CASSATSGATDTQYF. The DNA is TGTGCCAGCAGCGCCACTAGCGGGGCTACAGATACGCAGTATTTT.